This is a list of T cell receptor beta chains from one sample in a study of blood T cell repertoires in COVID-19. Assay: immunoSEQ multiplex PCR; the TCRdb copy retains only in-frame clones and omits some. This table holds roughly 700,000 clones, over 80% found once. Sample: peripheral blood. The receptor set was obtained from a woman between 18 and 29 years old with acute or convalescent COVID-19. Each CDR3 is given with its conserved first and last residue. A D gene is named only where the DNA matches it firmly. Size is stated for part of the rows, as once, few or many counts, or as a class when the clone is expanded.

abundance,j_gene,d_gene,v_gene,CDR3nt,CDR3aa
-,TRBJ2-7,TRBD2,TRBV14,TGTGCCAGCAGCCAAGCGCTAGCGGGGGGCCCGCGGGACTTC,CASSQALAGGPRDF
-,TRBJ1-5,-,TRBV5-6,TGTGCCAGCAGCTTTTTGGGCCAGGGGAATAATCAGCCCCAGCATTTT,CASSFLGQGNNQPQHF
-,TRBJ2-1,-,TRBV5-1,TGCGCCAGCAGCCCAGTCTCCTACAATGAGCAGTTCTTC,CASSPVSYNEQFF
-,TRBJ1-1,-,TRBV6-2/TRBV6-3,TGTGCCAGCAGTTATCGCCCGCGGGCGGGGACTGAAGCTTTCTTT,CASSYRPRAGTEAFF
once,TRBJ1-5,TRBD1,TRBV3-1/TRBV3-2,TGTGCCAGCAGCCAAGGAGGGACAGTTAATAATCAGCCCCAGCATTTT,CASSQGGTVNNQPQHF
-,TRBJ1-2,-,TRBV24-1,TGTGCCACCAGTGATTTGAGGCAGGATTATGGCTACACCTTC,CATSDLRQDYGYTF
-,TRBJ2-6,TRBD2,TRBV5-4,TGTGCCAGCAGCTCGGGACTAGCGGTTATCTCTGGGGCCAACGTCCTGACTTTC,CASSSGLAVISGANVLTF
once,TRBJ2-7,-,TRBV3-1/TRBV3-2,TGTGCCAGCAGCCAAGGGGGGGGCGGGCAGTACTTC,CASSQGGGGQYF
few,TRBJ1-6,TRBD1,TRBV9,TGTGCCAGCAGCGCGGGACAGCCCAATTCACCCCTCCACTTT,CASSAGQPNSPLHF
-,TRBJ2-7,TRBD1,TRBV12-3/TRBV12-4,TGTGCCAGCAGCCCCGGGACAGTCTACGAGCAGTACTTC,CASSPGTVYEQYF
-,TRBJ1-1,-,TRBV30,TGTGCCTGGGGGCACACTGAAGCTTTCTTT,CAWGHTEAFF
-,TRBJ1-1,-,TRBV25-1,TGTGCCAGCAGTGAATCAGGGGCCGGGGCCCAGAACACTGAAGCTTTCTTT,CASSESGAGAQNTEAFF
-,TRBJ1-4,-,TRBV7-9,TGTGCCAGCAGCGGGCGGGGATATAATGAAAAACTGTTTTTT,CASSGRGYNEKLFF
-,TRBJ2-1,TRBD2,TRBV7-2,TGTGCCAGCAGGTCGGGGGGAATAGGGAATGAGCAGTTCTTC,CASRSGGIGNEQFF
-,TRBJ1-4,TRBD1,TRBV6-5,TGTGCCAGCAGTTACTATAAGGGACAGGCTAATGAAAAACTGTTTTTT,CASSYYKGQANEKLFF
-,TRBJ2-2,-,TRBV25-1,TGTGCCAGTGGAGACACCGGGGAGCTGTTTTTT,CASGDTGELFF
few,TRBJ1-2,-,TRBV11-2,TGTGCCAGCAGCTTATCCTTGAGGATCATTACCTATGGCTACACCTTC,CASSLSLRIITYGYTF
-,TRBJ1-5,-,TRBV6-2/TRBV6-3,TGTGCCAGCAGTTACGGAGCAGTTAGCAATCAGCCCCAGCATTTT,CASSYGAVSNQPQHF
once,TRBJ1-1,TRBD1,TRBV5-1,TGCGCCAGCAGCTCGGAACCGAGACAGGGACGGACTGAAGCTTTCTTT,CASSSEPRQGRTEAFF
-,TRBJ1-1,-,TRBV7-9,TGTGCCAGCAGCCCAAGCGGACCGGCAGACCCTGAAGCTTTCTTT,CASSPSGPADPEAFF
-,TRBJ2-1,TRBD2,TRBV5-1,TGCGCCAGCAGCTTGGATGCTAGCGGGGAATACAATGAGCAGTTCTTC,CASSLDASGEYNEQFF
-,TRBJ1-1,-,TRBV5-1,TGCGCCAGCAGCCGGGAACAGTACCCGAACACTGAAGCTTTCTTT,CASSREQYPNTEAFF
-,TRBJ1-4,TRBD1,TRBV7-9,TGTGCCAGCAGCGCAAAATCCGGGACAGGGATAAAACTGTTTTTT,CASSAKSGTGIKLFF
few,TRBJ2-3,-,TRBV4-2,TGTGCCAGCAGCCTCGGAGGGGGGGGGTACACAGATACGCAGTATTTT,CASSLGGGGYTDTQYF
-,TRBJ1-2,-,TRBV24-1,TGTGCCACCAGTGATCCACGCGGCTTCTATGGCTACACCTTC,CATSDPRGFYGYTF
-,TRBJ2-7,-,TRBV12-5,TGTGCTAGTGGTTTGGTACGTCAGGGGCCCTACGAGCAGTACTTC,CASGLVRQGPYEQYF
-,TRBJ1-3,-,TRBV6-6,TGTGCCAGCAGTTACAAACAGGGAGCAGGAAACACCATATATTTT,CASSYKQGAGNTIYF
-,TRBJ1-5,TRBD1,TRBV19,TGTGCCAGTAGTGCCAGGCCGGGACAGGGCGGACAGCCCCAGCATTTT,CASSARPGQGGQPQHF
-,TRBJ1-1,-,TRBV7-9,TGTGCCAGCAGCTTGCAGGGTCCGAACACTGAAGCTTTCTTT,CASSLQGPNTEAFF
-,TRBJ2-3,-,TRBV19,TGTGCCAGTAGTATAGACGGGGGTCCTGGCTCCACAGATACGCAGTATTTT,CASSIDGGPGSTDTQYF
-,TRBJ2-3,TRBD1,TRBV6-4,TGTGCCAGCAGCCCTGGGACAGGGGATAGCACAGATACGCAGTATTTT,CASSPGTGDSTDTQYF
once,TRBJ1-5,-,TRBV7-9,TGTGCCAGCAGCTTCTTTTCAGACAATCAGCCCCAGCATTTT,CASSFFSDNQPQHF
-,TRBJ2-7,TRBD1,TRBV27,TGTGCCAGCAGTTCGACCGGGACAGGCAGCTACGAGCAGTACTTC,CASSSTGTGSYEQYF
-,TRBJ1-6,-,TRBV30,TGTGCCTGGAGTGTGTCCGGAGGTTCACCCCTCCACTTT,CAWSVSGGSPLHF
-,TRBJ2-5,TRBD2,TRBV9,TGTGCCAGCAGCGTTAGCGGGGGGTACCAAGAGACCCAGTACTTC,CASSVSGGYQETQYF
-,TRBJ2-2,TRBD1,TRBV6-5,TGTGCCAGCAGTTACTCACAGGGGGACAGGGAGCTGTTTTTT,CASSYSQGDRELFF
-,TRBJ1-2,-,TRBV5-1,TGCGCCAGCAGCCCAGGACATGGAGCTAACTATGGCTACACCTTC,CASSPGHGANYGYTF
-,TRBJ1-2,TRBD1,TRBV19,TGTGCCAGTAGCCTCCGGGACAGGGGGCTGGGTGTCTATGGCTACACCTTC,CASSLRDRGLGVYGYTF
-,TRBJ2-3,TRBD2,TRBV5-1,TGCGCCAGCAGTTCTAGCGGGGGGGCCTGGAGCACAGATACGCAGTATTTT,CASSSSGGAWSTDTQYF
-,TRBJ1-2,TRBD1,TRBV9,TGTGCCAGCAGCGTAGGTGGAAGGGACAGCCATGGCTACACCTTC,CASSVGGRDSHGYTF
-,TRBJ2-3,TRBD2,TRBV24-1,TGTGCCACCAGTGACCCACGCCCTAGCGGGGATTCAGATACGCAGTATTTT,CATSDPRPSGDSDTQYF
-,TRBJ1-1,-,TRBV12-3/TRBV12-4,TGTGCCAGCAGCCCATCGGGCACTGAAGCTTTCTTT,CASSPSGTEAFF
-,TRBJ2-1,-,TRBV5-4,TGTGCCAGCAGCTTGTCGGTGAGCGCCTACAATGAGCAGTTCTTC,CASSLSVSAYNEQFF
-,TRBJ1-2,TRBD1,TRBV18,TGTGCCAGCTCAACCACCTGGGACAGCAACTATGGCTACACCTTC,CASSTTWDSNYGYTF
-,TRBJ1-2,TRBD1,TRBV4-3,TGCGCCAGCAGCCAGGGGACAGGGGATGTTAACTATGGCTACACCTTC,CASSQGTGDVNYGYTF
few,TRBJ2-3,-,TRBV18,TGTGCCAGCTCACCAGCAGCAGCCAGACAAGATACGCAGTATTTT,CASSPAAARQDTQYF
once,TRBJ1-3,-,TRBV19,TGTGCCAGTAGTAGAATACAGCTACGCTCTGGAAACACCATATATTTT,CASSRIQLRSGNTIYF
-,TRBJ1-6,-,TRBV2,TGTGCCAGCAGTACAGCCCTCTATTCACCCCTCCACTTT,CASSTALYSPLHF
-,TRBJ2-1,-,TRBV12-3/TRBV12-4,TGTGCCAGCAGTTTAGTGAGGAACAATGAGCAGTTCTTC,CASSLVRNNEQFF
-,TRBJ2-5,-,TRBV5-1,TGCGCCAGCAGCTTGTCCGGGGGGCGAGAGGAGACCCAGTACTTC,CASSLSGGREETQYF
-,TRBJ1-1,-,TRBV28,TGTGCCAGCAGCCCTGGGGACTATCCAGGAGCTTTCTTT,CASSPGDYPGAFF
-,TRBJ1-1,TRBD1,TRBV6-5,TGTGCCAGCAGTAGACAGGGTACTGAAGCTTTCTTT,CASSRQGTEAFF
-,TRBJ1-2,-,TRBV6-5,TGTGCCAGCAGGCACAGGGAAAATAACTATGGCTACACCTTC,CASRHRENNYGYTF
-,TRBJ2-7,TRBD1,TRBV5-4,TGTGCCAGCAGCTTCCGTCTACAGGGGCTTCACTACGAGCAGTACTTC,CASSFRLQGLHYEQYF
-,TRBJ1-1,-,TRBV7-9,TGTGCCACTAAGGGGTTTGGAACTGAAGCTTTCTTT,CATKGFGTEAFF
-,TRBJ1-4,-,TRBV19,TGTGCCAGTAGTATAAGACAGACCCGATTCAATGAAAAACTGTTTTTT,CASSIRQTRFNEKLFF
-,TRBJ2-1,TRBD2,TRBV6-2/TRBV6-3,TGTGCCAGCAGTGGGGGGGGGTTTATTGATGAGCAGTTCTTC,CASSGGGFIDEQFF